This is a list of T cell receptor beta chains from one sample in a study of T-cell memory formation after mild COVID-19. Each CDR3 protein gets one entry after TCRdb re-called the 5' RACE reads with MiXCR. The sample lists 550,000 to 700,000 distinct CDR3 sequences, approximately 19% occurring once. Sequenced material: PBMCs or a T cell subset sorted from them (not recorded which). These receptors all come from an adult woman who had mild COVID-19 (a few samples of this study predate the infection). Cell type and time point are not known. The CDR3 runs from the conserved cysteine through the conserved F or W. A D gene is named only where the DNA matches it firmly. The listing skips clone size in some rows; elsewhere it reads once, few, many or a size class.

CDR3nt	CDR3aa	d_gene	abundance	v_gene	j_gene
TGTGCCAGCAGGACCCGGGCCGGGACAGGGGCATACAATGAGCAGTTCTTC	CASRTRAGTGAYNEQFF	TRBD1	-	TRBV12-3/TRBV12-4	TRBJ2-1
TGTGCCACCAGTGATCCTGCCGGGACAGGTGGGAACGAGCAGTACTTC	CATSDPAGTGGNEQYF	TRBD1	few	TRBV24-1	TRBJ2-7
TGTGCCACCAGTGACCGTGGACAGGGGGCTTACAATGAGCAGTTCTTC	CATSDRGQGAYNEQFF	TRBD1	-	TRBV24-1	TRBJ2-1
TGTGCCAGCAGCCCCCGCCCGGGACAGGGTAGCACAGATACGCAGTATTTT	CASSPRPGQGSTDTQYF	TRBD1	many	TRBV7-9	TRBJ2-3
TGTGCCACCAGTGAATACCAACAACGACGGGAGACCCAGTACTTC	CATSEYQQRRETQYF	-	few	TRBV24-1	TRBJ2-5
TGCGCCAGCAGCCAAGAGCGGACAGGGGGATATGGCTACACCTTC	CASSQERTGGYGYTF	TRBD1	-	TRBV4-1	TRBJ1-2
TGTGCCAGCAGTTACGGGGAAACTGAAGCTTTCTTT	CASSYGETEAFF	-	few	TRBV6-6	TRBJ1-1
TGTGCCAGCAGCTTGCAGGGACAGGGGGTCTCTGGGGCCAACGTCCTGACTTTC	CASSLQGQGVSGANVLTF	TRBD1	few	TRBV5-5	TRBJ2-6
TGTGCCAGCAGCTTCCGCACTAGCGGGAGTCCCGAGCAGTACTTC	CASSFRTSGSPEQYF	TRBD2	few	TRBV7-2	TRBJ2-7
TGCAGCGTTGAGGCTTCCACAGATACGCAGTATTTT	CSVEASTDTQYF	-	many	TRBV29-1	TRBJ2-3
TGTGCCACCAGTGATGCCGGGACAGACGTACAAGAGACCCAGTACTTC	CATSDAGTDVQETQYF	TRBD1	many	TRBV24-1	TRBJ2-5
TGTGCCACCAGTGTCTACTCCGGGGGGGCCACAGATACGCAGTATTTT	CATSVYSGGATDTQYF	TRBD2	few	TRBV24-1	TRBJ2-3
TGTGCCAGCCGAAATATGTACAGTGAGCAGTTCTTC	CASRNMYSEQFF	-	-	TRBV25-1	TRBJ2-1
TGCGCCAGCAGCCAGGGCAGGGTGAGCAACTACGAGCAGTACTTC	CASSQGRVSNYEQYF	-	-	TRBV5-1	TRBJ2-7
TGTGCCAGCAGCCCCTCCAGTGGGTCAGCTAACTATGGCTACACCTTC	CASSPSSGSANYGYTF	-	few	TRBV7-9	TRBJ1-2
TGTGCCAGCTGGGAGGGGGCTATCTTCGGCCTCTACGAGCAGTACTTC	CASWEGAIFGLYEQYF	-	-	TRBV7-8	TRBJ2-7
TGTGCCAGCAGGAAGACAGGGGGCAATCAGCCCCAGCATTTT	CASRKTGGNQPQHF	TRBD1	few	TRBV12-3/TRBV12-4	TRBJ1-5
TGCAGTGCCTTACAGGGGGCGCGGGGGAACACTGAAGCTTTCTTT	CSALQGARGNTEAFF	TRBD1	few	TRBV20-1	TRBJ1-1
TGCGCCAGCAGCCAAGAGCGGTTCAACTATGGCTACACCTTC	CASSQERFNYGYTF	-	few	TRBV4-3	TRBJ1-2
TGTGCCACCAGTGATTTTGACGGGCGGGAGGGCCCCAATGAGCAGTTCTTC	CATSDFDGREGPNEQFF	TRBD2	few	TRBV24-1	TRBJ2-1
TGCGCCAGCAGCCAACCGGCCCGGGGAAGGGGCTATGGCTACACCTTC	CASSQPARGRGYGYTF	-	few	TRBV4-1	TRBJ1-2
TGTGCCAGCAGTGAAGCGTCAGCTATCTCACCTGGGGCCAACGTCCTGACTTTC	CASSEASAISPGANVLTF	-	-	TRBV6-1	TRBJ2-6
TGTGCCAGCAGTTACTCGATCCTCGGACAGGCGCGATCCTACGAGCAGTACTTC	CASSYSILGQARSYEQYF	TRBD1	-	TRBV6-5	TRBJ2-7
TGTGCCAGCAGCTTACCCCTTCGGGGGACCGGGGAGCTGTTTTTT	CASSLPLRGTGELFF	-	few	TRBV7-9	TRBJ2-2
TGTGCCAGCAGCGAAGACTTCGCTAGCGGGGTCTACGAGCAGTACTTC	CASSEDFASGVYEQYF	TRBD2	few	TRBV3-1	TRBJ2-7
TGTGCCAGCAGCCGAGTAAGCGGGAGCTACAATGAGCAGTTCTTC	CASSRVSGSYNEQFF	TRBD2	-	TRBV3-1	TRBJ2-1
TGTGCCAGCAGCCAGGGGACAGTGCTCCAAGAGACCCAGTACTTC	CASSQGTVLQETQYF	TRBD1	few	TRBV7-9	TRBJ2-5
TGCAGTGCTAGGTCGGCGAACACTGAAGCTTTCTTT	CSARSANTEAFF	-	many	TRBV20-1	TRBJ1-1
TGCGCCAGCAGCCCCGGGACAGCCTATGGCTACACCTTC	CASSPGTAYGYTF	TRBD1	many	TRBV5-1	TRBJ1-2
TGTGCCACCAGCCTTCGACAGAGCTATGGCTACACCTTC	CATSLRQSYGYTF	-	few	TRBV15	TRBJ1-2
TGTGCCAGCAGTCTCGAATTACAAACCGGGACTAGACAGTTCTTC	CASSLELQTGTRQFF	TRBD2	-	TRBV27	TRBJ2-1
TGTGCCAGCAGCTTTGGAGGGGGGAGGACCTATGGCTACACCTTC	CASSFGGGRTYGYTF	-	-	TRBV11-2	TRBJ1-2
TGTGCCAGCAGTCCCTCCAGCGGACAGGGCTACAATGAGCAGTTCTTC	CASSPSSGQGYNEQFF	TRBD1	-	TRBV12-3/TRBV12-4	TRBJ2-1
TGTGCCTGGAGTATAGCTTGGACAGTGAACACTGAAGCTTTCTTT	CAWSIAWTVNTEAFF	-	-	TRBV30	TRBJ1-1
TGCAGTGCTAGATCCCCTGCTAGCCACAATGAGCAGTTCTTC	CSARSPASHNEQFF	-	-	TRBV20-1	TRBJ2-1
TGTGCTAGTGGTTTTAGAGAGACCCAGTACTTC	CASGFRETQYF	-	few	TRBV12-5	TRBJ2-5
TGTGCCAGCAGCCCGGCCTGGGTAGGGGGCTACGAGCAGTACTTC	CASSPAWVGGYEQYF	-	few	TRBV5-5	TRBJ2-7
TGTGCCAGCAGCCCGGCCCTGGCCAAAAACATTCAGTACTTC	CASSPALAKNIQYF	-	few	TRBV5-6	TRBJ2-4
TGCAGTGCCAACCCTCTTCGGCTAGAGATTAAAGTCTTC	CSANPLRLEIKVF	-	few	TRBV20-1	TRBJ2-1
TGTGCCAGCAGAGAACAGGGCGGGCACGAGCAGTACTTC	CASREQGGHEQYF	-	few	TRBV7-6	TRBJ2-7
TGCAGCGTCGAGGGGTTTGGGGAGCAGTACTTC	CSVEGFGEQYF	-	few	TRBV29-1	TRBJ2-7
TGTGCCAGCAGTTACACGGCGACTAGGTTTGAGGATACGCAGTATTTT	CASSYTATRFEDTQYF	-	few	TRBV6-2/TRBV6-3	TRBJ2-3
TGCGCCAGCAGCTTGGCCGTGGGTAACGAGAGGAGCTCCTACAATGAGCAGTTCTTC	CASSLAVGNERSSYNEQFF	-	few	TRBV5-1	TRBJ2-1